This TCR beta chain is drawn from a study of identical twins. Germline CDR1 SEHNR, CDR2 FQNEAQ (reference sequence). The CDR3 is 14 amino acids. The V and J ends lost 7 bases and 1 base, in that order; junction bases with no gene match: 4. TCRdb fed the 5' RACE reads into MiXCR, producing one record per CDR3 protein. The sample has around 650,000 distinct CDR3 sequences; about 7.1% are singletons. The data were also submitted as part of a second study, on yellow fever vaccine responses in identical twins. That report notes: The T cell response to vaccination in identical twins was reportedly partly convergent and partly personalized.

The TCR comes from a woman aged 18 to 35 in good health. The sample taken for sequencing was PBMCs. The chain is built from TRBV7-9 and TRBJ2-1; TRBD1 aligns across 7 bases. The CDR3 loop reads CASIAQGSYNEQFF. The CDR3 bases are TGTGCCAGCATCGCACAGGGGTCCTACAATGAGCAGTTCTTC. The full variable domain, its missing parts supplied by reference TRBV7-9 and TRBJ2-1, is DTGVSQNPRHKITKRGQNVTFRCDPISEHNRLYWYRQTLGQGPEFLTYFQNEAQLEKSRLLSDRFSAERPKGSFSTLEIQRTEQGDSAMYLCASIAQGSYNEQFFGPGTRLTVL.